Listed here is a single TCR beta chain. Trimming cost V 3 bases and J 4 bases, with 9 bases left between them. In germline, CDR1 is MNHEY, CDR2 SMNVEV (reference sequence). This CDR3 spans 14 amino acids. The data are from a study of beta chain features in type 1 diabetes. Investigators reverse transcribed all isolated RNA, so they sequenced expressed TCRB transcripts. Repertoires were generated with immunoSEQ multiplex PCR, while TCRdb's copy carries only in-frame clones and drops some. The sample includes over 40,000 clones, approximately 48% of them seen just once. This TCR came from a woman aged 25 to 39 in good health. The rearrangement links TRBV27 to TRBJ1-4; D is unclear. Input material: stem cell memory CD4+ T cells from blood. CDR3 bases: TGTGCCAGCAGTTTTATGCGCAATAATGAAAAACTGTTTTTT. As protein: CASSFMRNNEKLFF.